The 24 T cell receptor beta chains given below trace back to one sample, sequenced in a study of regulatory T cells in long-lasting Graves disease. Time point given: newly diagnosed GD, antithyroid drugs for less than 3 months. PBMCs provided the RNA from which the TCR library was made. Building of the TCR beta libraries involved iRepertoire HTBI primers and Arm-PCR of CDR3 regions. TCRdb used MiXCR to reprocess the multiplex PCR reads, holding one entry per CDR3 protein. The sample consists of a few hundred thousand distinct CDR3 sequences, roughly 12% of them appearing once. This sample also appeared in a second study, on T cells in Graves' hyperthyroidism and ophthalmopathy.

The source was peripheral blood mononuclear cells (PBMCs), collected at new diagnosis, from a patient treated with antithyroid drugs. The receptors were gathered from a young man with Graves disease.

Many counts were recorded for this clonotype. The chain has TRBV12-3 or TRBV12-4 and TRBJ2-1; D ambiguous. This CDR3 spans 12 amino acids. Trimming took 6 bases from V and 9 from J, leaving 12 bases between them. CDR3 nucleotide sequence: TGTGCCAGCAGGGGTAGACGACCTGAGCAGTTCTTC. Translation gives CASRGRRPEQFF.

There are a few counts of this clonotype. The chain has TRBV29-1 and TRBJ1-1; D possibly corresponds to TRBD1 (6 bases). Trimming took off 7 bases at V and 8 bases at J, with 20 bases between the two ends. Looked up from germline, CDR1 is SQVTM and CDR2 is ANQGSEA. The CDR3 loop spans 13 amino acids. CDR3 sequence reads: CSADKVGGGEAFF. Written as DNA, the CDR3 is TGCAGCGCCGATAAGGTGGGGGGGGGCGAAGCTTTCTTT. The full variable domain, its missing parts supplied by reference TRBV29-1 and TRBJ1-1, is SAVISQKPSRDICQRGTSLTIQCQVDSQVTMMFWYRQQPGQSLTLIATANQGSEATYESGFVIDKFPISRPNLTFSTLTVSNMSPEDSSIYLCSADKVGGGEAFFGQGTRLTVV.

This clonotype was found many times. CDR3 region: CATRKTVNTEAFF. The CDR3 nucleotides read TGTGCCACCAGGAAGACTGTGAACACTGAAGCTTTCTTT. The chain recombines TRBV24-1 with TRBJ1-1; D unresolved. Looked up from germline, CDR1 is KGHDR and CDR2 is SFDVKD. V shed 7 bases and J shed 0 bases, with 8 bases lying between them. The CDR3 is 13 amino acids.

At least ten counts were recorded for this clonotype. The rearrangement uses TRBV20-1 and TRBJ2-7, with 10 bases that match TRBD2. The length of the CDR3 is 16 residues. CDR1 is DFQATT, CDR2 SNEGSKA, per germline (reference sequence). The V and J ends lost 0 bases and 6 bases, in that order; junction bases with no gene match: 11. The CDR3 nucleotides read TGCAGTGCTAGAGAAGGGGCTAGCGGGAGAGAGGGCGAGCAGTACTTC. This encodes CSAREGASGREGEQYF.

In DNA, the CDR3 is TGTGCCAGCAGTGAGGGTCCTAGCGGCTACGAGCAGTACTTC. This sequence encodes CASSEGPSGYEQYF. This chain links TRBV2 with TRBJ2-7, with 7 nucleotides matching TRBD2. This CDR3 has 14 amino acids. Germline assignment: CDR1 SNHLY and CDR2 FYNNEI. Germline trimming cut 3 bases from V and 3 bases from J; bases unmatched to any gene: 5.

The chain is built from TRBV10-3 and TRBJ1-2; 8 bases line up with TRBD1. Per germline, CDR1 ENHRY and CDR2 SYGVKD. V lost 3 bases, J lost 6 bases, and 9 bases stayed unmatched. CDR3 length: 15 amino acids. This chain's CDR3 is CAISDQSQGDDGYTF. CDR3 nucleotide sequence: TGTGCCATCAGTGATCAATCACAGGGGGATGATGGCTACACCTTC.

This clonotype was seen at least ten times. The chain links TRBV7-9 to TRBJ1-2; no firm D call. Germline V CDR1 and CDR2: SEHNR, FQNEAQ (reference sequence). The CDR3 loop spans 13 amino acids. V lost 0 bases and J 8 bases, leaving 10 bases between the germline ends. In DNA, the CDR3 is TGTGCCAGCAGCTTAGCCCGGAGGGAAGGCTACACCTTC. The encoded protein is CASSLARREGYTF.

This clonotype occurred many times. The V and J genes are TRBV6-5 and TRBJ2-7; 9 bases agree with TRBD1. With 4 bases clipped from V and 7 bases from J, the junction kept 8 bases outside the gene matches. The CDR3 loop spans 14 amino acids. Germline lookup yields CDR1 MNHEY and CDR2 SVGAGI. The CDR3 bases are TGTGCCAGCAGTTTGGGACAGGGCCCTAAGGAGCAGTACTTC. Its protein product is CASSLGQGPKEQYF.

This clonotype was recorded many times. The chain employs TRBV2 and TRBJ2-1; D remains unclear. This CDR3 contains 10 residues. The V gene's germline CDR1 is SNHLY and CDR2 FYNNEI. Trimming shortened V by 8 bases and J by 8 bases, and 7 bases separated the two germline ends. The CDR3, as DNA: TGTGCCAGCGGTCCTTATGAGCAGTTCTTC. This sequence encodes CASGPYEQFF. Drawing the rest from reference TRBV2 and TRBJ2-1, the complete variable domain is EPEVTQTPSHQVTQMGQEVILRCVPISNHLYFYWYRQILGQKVEFLVSFYNNEISEKSEIFDDQFSVERPDGSNFTLKIRSTKLEDSAMYFCASGPYEQFFGPGTRLTVL.

This clonotype was seen repeatedly, ten times or more. The V call is TRBV20-1, the J call TRBJ2-1; 8 nucleotides agree with TRBD2. Germline CDR1 DFQATT, CDR2 SNEGSKA (reference sequence). With 3 bases clipped from V and 6 bases from J, the junction kept 10 bases outside the gene matches. The CDR3 contains 15 residues. The CDR3 region has the DNA TGCAGTGCTAGTCCCCTAGCGGGTTCGGTCAATGAGCAGTTCTTC. The encoded protein is CSASPLAGSVNEQFF.

In its sample, this clonotype was seen many times. The gene calls are TRBV24-1 and TRBJ2-3; D is possibly TRBD1 (6 bases). The CDR3 runs 16 residues. Germline lookup yields CDR1 KGHDR and CDR2 SFDVKD. V was cut by 4 bases and J by 1 base, with 14 bases left in between. The CDR3 nucleotides read TGTGCCACCAGTGACCGACAGGTTATGCGCACAGATACGCAGTATTTT. Translating it yields CATSDRQVMRTDTQYF.

CDR3 residues: CASSGAGDQPQHF. CDR3 DNA sequence: TGTGCCAGCAGCGGGGCTGGGGATCAGCCCCAGCATTTT. The genes are TRBV9 and TRBJ1-5; no definite D call. CDR1 is SGDLS and CDR2 is YYNGEE in the germline V gene. Trimming removed 3 bases from V and 5 bases from J, with 9 bases in between. CDR3 length: 13 residues.

This clonotype has a count of ten or more. The chain couples TRBV20-1 to TRBJ2-7, with 9 bases lining up with TRBD2. The CDR3 has 16 amino acids. The germline gives CDR1 DFQATT, CDR2 SNEGSKA (reference sequence). Trimming took 0 bases from V and 1 from J; bases not matched to a gene: 7. The CDR3 nucleotides are TGCAGTGCTAGAGATCGACTAGCGGTGTTTTCCTACGAGCAGTACTTC. It translates to CSARDRLAVFSYEQYF.

This clonotype was observed many times. V gene TRBV3-1 combines with J gene TRBJ2-1, with TRBD2 identical over 9 bases. The CDR3 is 15 residues long. Germline values: CDR1 LGHDT, CDR2 YNNKEL (reference sequence). Trimming at V came to 1 base and at J to 6 bases, leaving 4 bases not matched to a gene. CDR3 sequence (DNA): TGTGCCAGCAGCCAAGGGGTAGCGGGAGCCAATGAGCAGTTCTTC. This encodes CASSQGVAGANEQFF.

CDR3 in DNA: TGTGCCAGCAGCGTAGGGTGGAGCGGGAGGGCCGCCTACAATGAGCAGTTCTTC. This sequence encodes CASSVGWSGRAAYNEQFF. V usage is TRBV9 and J usage is TRBJ2-1; TRBD2 matches 10 bases. The CDR3 has 18 amino acids. Trimming at V came to 0 bases and at J to 2 bases, leaving 8 bases not matched to a gene. Germline loops: CDR1 SGDLS, CDR2 YYNGEE.

This clonotype was detected ten times or more. This rearrangement joins TRBV28 to TRBJ2-1; no reliable D call. The V and J ends lost 6 bases and 0 bases respectively, with 6 bases between them. This CDR3 has 13 residues. Germline V gene sequence: CDR1 MDHEN, CDR2 SYDVKM. The chain's CDR3 is CASRLSSYNEQFF. CDR3 in DNA: TGTGCCAGCAGACTAAGCTCCTACAATGAGCAGTTCTTC.

This clonotype was picked up many times. This chain links TRBV7-8 with TRBJ2-3, with TRBD2 as a possible D gene (6 bases). The V end lost 5 bases, the J end lost 1 base, and 16 bases lay between the germline ends. In germline, CDR1 is SGHVS, CDR2 FQNEAQ. CDR3 length: 16 residues. CDR3 nucleotide sequence: TGTGCCAGCAGCCCTAGACGGCGGGAAGGCACAGATACGCAGTATTTT. Its translation is CASSPRRREGTDTQYF.

Comment on this clonotype: It may be a read error: a sequence one base away is much more abundant. The chain uses TRBV18 and TRBJ1-1; D gene uncertain. Germline CDR1 and CDR2: KGHSH and LQKENI. V was cut by 3 bases and J by 0 bases, with 8 bases left in between. The CDR3 is 14 amino acids. CDR3 protein: CASSPFNMNTEAFF. The CDR3 DNA follows: TGTGCCAGCTCACCGTTTAATATGAACACTGAAGCTTTCTTT.

This clonotype was counted ten times or more. The rearrangement joins TRBV30 to TRBJ1-2; a possible D gene is TRBD1 (6 bases). The length of the CDR3 is 15 residues. Deletions cut 0 bases from V and 3 bases from J, with 14 bases between. Per germline, CDR1 GTSNPN and CDR2 SVGIG (reference sequence). The CDR3, as DNA: TGTGCCTGGAGTGTACGGGCCGGGACACACTATGGCTACACCTTC. Its translation is CAWSVRAGTHYGYTF.

In this sample, this clonotype turned up a few times. A much bigger clone sits one base away, suggesting this may be a read error. The chain links TRBV28 to TRBJ1-5; TRBD1 is a possible D gene (6 bases). This CDR3 region has 15 residues. The germline gives CDR1 MDHEN, CDR2 SYDVKM. CDR3 protein: CAGSLMGGESQPQHF. For the CDR3, the DNA is TGTGCCGGCAGTTTAATGGGGGGCGAGAGTCAGCCCCAGCATTTT.

V is TRBV5-1 and J is TRBJ2-7; D gene ambiguous. The V gene's germline CDR1 is SGHRS and CDR2 YFSETQ. The ends were cut back, 3 bases at V and 3 bases at J, with 7 bases in the middle. The CDR3 length is 12 residues. The CDR3 DNA follows: TGCGCCAGCAGCTCGGTGTTCTACGAGCAGTACTTC. Its translation is CASSSVFYEQYF.

This rearrangement joins TRBV7-8 to TRBJ1-5; TRBD1 agrees at 9 bases. The V gene end was trimmed by 6 bases and the J gene end by 5 bases; junction bases not matched to a gene: 5. The CDR3 covers 14 residues. The germline V gene encodes CDR1 SGHVS and CDR2 FQNEAQ. The CDR3 nucleotides are TGTGCCAGCAGGGGACAGGGAGTTTATCAGCCCCAGCATTTT. This translates into CASRGQGVYQPQHF.

This clonotype showed up just a few times. This sequence joins TRBV19 and TRBJ1-2; unclear D gene. With 1 base removed from V and 2 bases from J, the gap between germline ends came to 11 bases. This CDR3 is built from 15 residues. Germline V gene lookup returns CDR1 LNHDA and CDR2 SQIVND (reference sequence). CDR3 nucleotides: TGTGCCAGTAGTATAGGGTCTCCAAGAAACTATGGCTACACCTTC. This sequence encodes CASSIGSPRNYGYTF.

This clonotype turned up a few times. The chain uses TRBV29-1 and TRBJ1-2; no reliable D call. Germline V gene lookup returns CDR1 SQVTM and CDR2 ANQGSEA. Between the trimmed V and J ends, which lost 5 bases and 3 bases, there was a span of 10 bases. The length of the CDR3 is 12 residues. Written as DNA, the CDR3 is TGCAGCGTTAAGAAAGGTGACTATGGCTACACCTTC. It yields the protein CSVKKGDYGYTF.